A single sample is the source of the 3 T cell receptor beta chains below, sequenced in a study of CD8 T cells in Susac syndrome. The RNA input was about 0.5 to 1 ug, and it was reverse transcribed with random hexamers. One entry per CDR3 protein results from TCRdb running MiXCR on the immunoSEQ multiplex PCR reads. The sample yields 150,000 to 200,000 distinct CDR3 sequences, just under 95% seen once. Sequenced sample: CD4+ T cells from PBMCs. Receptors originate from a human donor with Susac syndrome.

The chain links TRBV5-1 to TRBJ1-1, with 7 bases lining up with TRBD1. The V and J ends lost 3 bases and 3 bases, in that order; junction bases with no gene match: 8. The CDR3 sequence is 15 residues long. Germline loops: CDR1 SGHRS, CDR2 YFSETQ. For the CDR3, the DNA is TGCGCCAGCAGCTCTGAATCAGGGGGATACACTGAAGCTTTCTTT. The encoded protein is CASSSESGGYTEAFF.

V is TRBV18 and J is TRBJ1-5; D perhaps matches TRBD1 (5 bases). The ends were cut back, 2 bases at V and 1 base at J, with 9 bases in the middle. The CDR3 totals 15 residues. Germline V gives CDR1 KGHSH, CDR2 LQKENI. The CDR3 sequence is CASSPSGVSNQPQHF. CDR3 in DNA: TGTGCCAGCTCACCATCGGGGGTCAGCAATCAGCCCCAGCATTTT.

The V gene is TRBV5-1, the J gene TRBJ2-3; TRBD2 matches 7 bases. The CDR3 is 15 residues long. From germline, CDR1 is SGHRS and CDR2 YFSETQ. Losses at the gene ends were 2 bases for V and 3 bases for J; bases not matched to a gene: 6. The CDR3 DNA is TGCGCCAGCAGCTTACCGGGAGGTGGGACAGATACGCAGTATTTT. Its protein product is CASSLPGGGTDTQYF. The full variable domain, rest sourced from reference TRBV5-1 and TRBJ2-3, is KAGVTQTPRYLIKTRGQQVTLSCSPISGHRSVSWYQQTPGQGLQFLFEYFSETQRNKGNFPGRFSGRQFSNSRSEMNVSTLELGDSALYLCASSLPGGGTDTQYFGPGTRLTVL.